Only one count was recorded for the clone carrying this T cell receptor (beta chain). In germline, CDR1 is GTSNPN, CDR2 SVGIG (reference sequence). V shed 7 bases and J shed 5 bases, with 9 bases lying between them. This CDR3 region has 12 residues. The entry originates in a study of OX40 agonist ivuxolimab in advanced cancers. Measured with immunoSEQ multiplex PCR; TCRdb has only the in-frame clones, and not every one. Seen here are about 73,000 clones, 75% to 90% observed once, and the top ten hold 9.5% to 13%. The chain joins TRBV30 to TRBJ1-6; D unresolved. Sequences were derived from CD4+ or CD8+ T cells sorted from blood, sampled in a trial of the OX40 agonist ivuxolimab. The TCR comes from an adult with an advanced solid tumor such as melanoma, head and neck, liver or kidney cancer. CDR3 DNA: TGTGCCTCCGGCTTGAATAATTCACCCCTCCACTTT. It codes for CASGLNNSPLHF.